One sample yielded the 19 T cell receptor beta chains listed below, sequenced in a study of shared clonotypes between healthy human individuals. Clones were read by immunoSEQ multiplex PCR, and TCRdb kept only the in-frame ones, dropping some. The sample shows nearly 600,000 clones, around 95% of them seen only once. Terminally differentiated effector memory CD45RA+ cells were left out of the naive CD8 fraction, which was CD45RO-negative and positively selected for CCR7. Sequencing was done on a sample of naive CD8+ T cells sorted from blood. These receptors were taken from a woman in her 30s in good health.

V usage is TRBV6-1 and J usage is TRBJ2-1; TRBD2 matches at 11 bases. The V segment lost 3 bases and the J segment 0 bases; nucleotides outside the gene matches: 4. CDR1 is MNHNS, CDR2 SASEGT, per germline. The CDR3 has 17 residues. The CDR3 loop reads CASSEVAGGSSYNEQFF. The CDR3 coding sequence is TGTGCCAGCAGTGAGGTAGCGGGAGGGAGCTCCTACAATGAGCAGTTCTTC.

The chain has TRBV9 and TRBJ2-1; TRBD2 agrees at 10 bases. The CDR3 covers 15 residues. Germline trimming cut 3 bases from V and 4 bases from J; bases unmatched to any gene: 4. Germline V gene sequence: CDR1 SGDLS, CDR2 YYNGEE. CDR3: CASSGVAGGYNEQFF. The CDR3 DNA sequence: TGTGCCAGCAGCGGAGTAGCGGGAGGATACAATGAGCAGTTCTTC.

This clone was detected once. V gene TRBV5-8 combines with J gene TRBJ2-5, with unresolved D. The DNA end is a closer match to TRBJ2-7, so the J assignment may be wrong. CDR1 is SGHTS, CDR2 YDEGEE, per germline. This CDR3 contains 13 residues. The CDR3 loop is CASSLRVTLEQYF. In DNA, the CDR3 is TGTGCCAGCAGCTTAAGGGTAACCCTCGAGCAGTACTTC.

This CDR3 reads CASSEEGLQPQHF. DNA of the CDR3: TGCGCCAGCAGCGAGGAGGGACTTCAGCCCCAGCATTTT. The V gene is TRBV5-1, the J gene TRBJ1-5, with D tentatively TRBD1 (5 bases). Germline values: CDR1 SGHRS, CDR2 YFSETQ. V lost 4 bases and J 6 bases, leaving 11 bases between the germline ends. The CDR3 has 13 amino acids.

The chain links TRBV27 to TRBJ2-7; D is perhaps TRBD2 (5 bases). Trimming stripped 8 bases from V and 3 bases from J, with 14 bases between. In germline, CDR1 is MNHEY, CDR2 SMNVEV (reference sequence). The CDR3 consists of 13 residues. The CDR3: CASSEQRSYEQYF. In DNA form, the CDR3 reads TGTGCCAGCTCAGAGCAGCGGAGCTACGAGCAGTACTTC.

V gene TRBV5-4 combines with J gene TRBJ2-1, with TRBD2 matching 11 bases. After removal of 4 bases from V and 3 bases from J, the junction contained 3 bases not matched to a gene. The CDR3 loop spans 15 amino acids. Germline values: CDR1 SGHNT, CDR2 YYREEE (reference sequence). CDR3 in amino acids: CASSTGLADYNEQFF. In DNA, the CDR3 is TGTGCCAGCAGCACGGGACTAGCGGACTACAATGAGCAGTTCTTC.

V is TRBV7-9 and J is TRBJ2-1; either TRBD1 or TRBD2 may fit D (5 bases each). V gave up 0 bases and J gave up 3 bases, with 18 bases separating them. Germline assignment: CDR1 SEHNR and CDR2 FQNEAQ (reference sequence). This CDR3 comprises 18 residues. CDR3 coding DNA: TGTGCCAGCAGCTTAGCCCGAAAGGGACGGAATTACTACAATGAGCAGTTCTTC. It is translated as CASSLARKGRNYYNEQFF.

Comment on this clone: Other DNA sequences in the sample encode the same CDR3. The chain employs TRBV27 and TRBJ2-7; 7 bases are a match to TRBD2. CDR1 MNHEY and CDR2 SMNVEV come from the germline V gene (reference sequence). There are 15 residues in the CDR3. Trimming removed 3 bases from V and 0 bases from J; junction bases left unmatched: 5. This CDR3 reads CASSLSGASSYEQYF. For the CDR3, the DNA is TGTGCCAGCAGTTTGAGCGGGGCTAGCTCCTACGAGCAGTACTTC.

This chain links TRBV7-9 with TRBJ2-3; 7 nucleotides agree with TRBD2. Germline trimming cut 3 bases from V and 4 bases from J; bases unmatched to any gene: 7. Per germline, CDR1 SEHNR and CDR2 FQNEAQ (reference sequence). The CDR3 loop spans 15 amino acids. The CDR3 region has the DNA TGTGCCAGCAGCTTCCCCGCCCGGGAGGCAGATACGCAGTATTTT. Translation: CASSFPAREADTQYF.

This chain joins TRBV5-4 and TRBJ1-5; 9 bases align to TRBD1. Germline CDR1 is SGHNT and CDR2 is YYREEE (reference sequence). V trimming: 4 bases; J trimming: 9 bases; junction bases outside the gene matches: 11. The CDR3 is made up of 15 amino acids. The CDR3 nucleotides are TGTGCCAGCAGCCGATGGGACAGGGAGGGCCCGCCCCAGCATTTT. Translating gives CASSRWDREGPPQHF.

The chain joins TRBV27 to TRBJ1-5, with a tentative D call TRBD1 (6 bases). V lost 0 bases to trimming and J lost 4 bases, with 10 bases between them. The CDR3 is made up of 15 amino acids. Per the germline V gene, CDR1 is MNHEY and CDR2 is SMNVEV (reference sequence). The CDR3 nucleotides are TGTGCCAGCAGTTTATCGGGGGGGGCGAATCAGCCCCAGCATTTT. Amino acids: CASSLSGGANQPQHF.

Comments on this clone: This sample includes further DNA sequences coding for the same CDR3. This sequence joins TRBV2 and TRBJ1-1; the match to TRBD1 covers 8 bases. CDR1 and CDR2 from the germline V gene are SNHLY and FYNNEI. This CDR3 is 14 amino acids long. V was pared by 4 bases and J by 2 bases, with 3 bases of the junction left unmatched. The CDR3 protein is CASSVGQGNTEAFF. The DNA for the CDR3 is TGTGCCAGCAGTGTAGGACAGGGCAACACTGAAGCTTTCTTT.

V gene TRBV27 combines with J gene TRBJ2-3, with TRBD2 as a possible D gene (6 bases). The CDR3 length is 15 residues. The V gene lost 3 bases and the J gene lost 3 bases, with 13 bases spanning the gap. Germline V lookup: CDR1 MNHEY, CDR2 SMNVEV (reference sequence). CDR3 DNA sequence: TGTGCCAGCAGTTTGCGGGCCGGGAGAACAGATACGCAGTATTTT. Amino acids: CASSLRAGRTDTQYF.

The rearrangement joins TRBV11-2 to TRBJ2-5; possible D gene TRBD1, 6 bases. CDR1 is SGHAT and CDR2 is FQNNGV in the germline V gene. CDR3 size: 14 residues. V was cut by 5 bases and J by 5 bases, with 15 bases left in between. CDR3 sequence reads: CASSQQGLWETQYF. CDR3 nucleotide sequence: TGTGCCAGCAGCCAGCAGGGGCTCTGGGAGACCCAGTACTTC. Based on the CDR3 plus reference TRBV11-2 and TRBJ2-5, the full variable domain is EAGVAQSPRYKIIEKRQSVAFWCNPISGHATLYWYQQILGQGPKLLIQFQNNGVVDDSQLPKDRFSAERLKGVDSTLKIQPAKLEDSAVYLCASSQQGLWETQYFGPGTRLLVL.

V usage is TRBV15 and J usage is TRBJ1-2, with D hard to call. From germline, CDR1 is LNHNV and CDR2 YYDKDF (reference sequence). V gave up 0 bases and J gave up 4 bases, with 9 bases separating them. CDR3 length: 14 amino acids. The CDR3 spells CATSRDQAVYGYTF. CDR3 nucleotides: TGTGCCACCAGCAGAGATCAAGCAGTCTATGGCTACACCTTC.

The V and J genes are TRBV6-6 and TRBJ1-4, with unresolved D. V gave up 4 bases and J gave up 8 bases, with 14 bases separating them. This CDR3 contains 14 residues. From germline, CDR1 is MNHNY and CDR2 SVGAGI (reference sequence). The CDR3 DNA sequence: TGTGCCAGCAGTTTAACCGATGATAGAGAAAAACTGTTTTTT. Translated: CASSLTDDREKLFF.

The chain employs TRBV4-2 and TRBJ2-7; D might be TRBD1 or TRBD2, each matching 6 bases. The CDR3 is 16 amino acids. Germline-derived CDR1 and CDR2 are LGHNA and YNFKEQ. The V end was cut by 0 bases, the J end by 0 bases, with 12 bases between. The CDR3 coding sequence is TGTGCCAGCAGCCAAGAGGAGGGGGTTAGCTCCTACGAGCAGTACTTC. Translation gives CASSQEEGVSSYEQYF.

This chain joins TRBV5-1 and TRBJ2-3; 8 nucleotides line up with TRBD1. This CDR3 is built from 17 residues. The V gene's germline CDR1 is SGHRS and CDR2 YFSETQ. With 0 bases clipped from V and 5 bases from J, the junction kept 11 bases outside the gene matches. CDR3 coding DNA: TGCGCCAGCAGCTTGGGTTATCAGGGACAGGACGTAGATACGCAGTATTTT. Translating gives CASSLGYQGQDVDTQYF.

This chain uses TRBV7-8 with TRBJ2-3; either TRBD1 or TRBD2 may fit D (5 bases each). V lost 0 bases and J 6 bases, leaving 7 bases between the germline ends. Germline V CDR1 and CDR2: SGHVS, FQNEAQ. This CDR3 is 13 amino acids long. CDR3 loop: CASSLAGVDTQYF. CDR3 in DNA: TGTGCCAGCAGCTTAGCGGGGGTGGATACGCAGTATTTT.